Listed below are T cell receptor beta chains from one sample, sequenced in a study of spatial heterogeneity in lung cancer. TCRdb re-called the 5' RACE reads through MiXCR, storing one row per CDR3 protein. The sample has 110,000 or so distinct CDR3 sequences, more than 10% seen once. The source material was PBMCs, sampled at follow-up. Receptors were obtained from a female donor with early-stage non-small cell lung cancer. Both conserved end residues are part of each CDR3. D genes are given only for firm matches. The size entry is marked missing in some rows and otherwise reads once, few, many or a size class.

>TRBJ2-1|TRBV19|.|15|.
CASSISVGAMNEQFF
TGTGCCAGTAGTATTTCGGTGGGAGCGATGAATGAGCAGTTCTTC
>TRBJ1-4|TRBV27|many|11|.
CASSSNEKLFF
TGTGCCAGCAGTTCCAATGAAAAACTGTTTTTT
>TRBJ1-1|TRBV6-5|many|15|.
CASSYSILRVTEAFF
TGTGCCAGCAGTTACTCCATCCTGAGGGTAACTGAAGCTTTCTTT
>TRBJ2-1|TRBV12-3/TRBV12-4|.|16|.
CASSPRQRSWHNEQFF
TGTGCCAGCAGTCCCCGACAGCGCTCTTGGCACAATGAGCAGTTCTTC
>TRBJ2-5|TRBV28|once|15|.
CASSFTGQIQETQYF
TGTGCCAGCAGTTTTACCGGACAGATCCAAGAGACCCAGTACTTC
>TRBJ1-2|TRBV19|.|18|TRBD1
CASSTDRDRLNPNYGYTF
TGTGCCAGTAGTACCGACCGGGACAGGCTAAATCCTAACTATGGCTACACCTTC
>TRBJ2-1|TRBV20-1|.|14|TRBD2
CSAIVPYGRNEQFF
TGCAGTGCTATAGTGCCTTACGGGAGGAATGAGCAGTTCTTC
>TRBJ2-5|TRBV6-5|many|15|TRBD2
CASSRLAGGPQTQYF
TGTGCCAGCAGCCGACTAGCGGGAGGGCCCCAGACCCAGTACTTC
>TRBJ2-3|TRBV5-5|many|14|.
CASSLVAGTNTQYF
TGTGCCAGCAGCTTGGTTGCAGGGACCAATACGCAGTATTTT
>TRBJ1-1|TRBV29-1|.|17|.
CSVERQVLGALGTEAFF
TGCAGCGTTGAACGCCAGGTGCTCGGCGCTTTGGGCACTGAAGCTTTCTTT
>TRBJ1-1|TRBV20-1|few|13|.
CSAKTRVNTEAFF
TGCAGTGCTAAAACCAGGGTTAACACTGAAGCTTTCTTT
>TRBJ2-1|TRBV4-3|many|16|.
CASSQDLGSSYNEQFF
TGCGCCAGCAGCCAAGATTTGGGGAGCTCCTACAATGAGCAGTTCTTC
>TRBJ1-6|TRBV5-1|.|16|.
CASSLETGALNSPLHF
TGCGCCAGCAGCTTGGAAACGGGGGCCCTCAATTCACCCCTCCACTTT
>TRBJ2-2|TRBV28|.|15|.
CASSLGTVNTGELFF
TGTGCCAGCAGTTTAGGCACGGTGAACACCGGGGAGCTGTTTTTT
>TRBJ2-3|TRBV7-9|.|15|.
CASSLGDLSTDTQYF
TGTGCCAGCAGCTTGGGGGACCTTAGCACAGATACGCAGTATTTT
>TRBJ2-4|TRBV20-1|few|18|TRBD2
CSARDRGSSGSRSNIQYF
TGCAGTGCTAGAGATCGAGGAAGTAGCGGGAGTAGGTCAAACATTCAGTACTTC
>TRBJ2-5|TRBV7-9|many|16|TRBD2
CASSLLAGGEAETQYF
TGTGCCAGCAGCTTATTAGCGGGAGGGGAAGCGGAGACCCAGTACTTC
>TRBJ1-1|TRBV30|.|12|.
CAWSINHREAFF
TGTGCCTGGAGCATCAATCATCGGGAAGCTTTCTTT
>TRBJ1-5|TRBV6-2/TRBV6-3|.|16|TRBD1
CASRTGGTLFNQPQHF
TGTGCCAGCAGGACAGGGGGGACACTTTTCAATCAGCCCCAGCATTTT
>TRBJ2-5|TRBV9|.|15|TRBD2
CASSTPTSGQETQYF
TGTGCCAGCAGCACCCCGACTAGCGGACAAGAGACCCAGTACTTC
>TRBJ2-5|TRBV15|.|15|.
CVTSRDNKALETQYF
TGTGTCACCAGCAGAGATAACAAAGCGTTGGAGACCCAGTACTTC
>TRBJ2-3|TRBV29-1|few|12|.
CSIRPYADTQYF
TGCAGTATACGTCCCTATGCAGATACGCAGTATTTT
>TRBJ2-1|TRBV7-2|many|13|.
CASSLAVINEQFF
TGTGCCAGCAGCTTAGCGGTCATCAATGAGCAGTTCTTC
>TRBJ2-1|TRBV18|few|13|.
CASSAGKGLEQFF
TGTGCCAGCTCAGCGGGAAAGGGGCTTGAGCAGTTCTTC
>TRBJ2-3|TRBV20-1|few|9|.
CSGGDTQYF
TGCAGTGGGGGAGATACGCAGTATTTT
>TRBJ2-1|TRBV2|few|16|TRBD1
CASRPPGTGENNEQFF
TGTGCCAGCAGGCCTCCCGGGACAGGTGAAAACAATGAGCAGTTCTTC
>TRBJ1-1|TRBV18|.|16|.
CASSPRYGLSNTEAFF
TGTGCCAGCTCACCAAGATACGGGCTCTCGAACACTGAAGCTTTCTTT
>TRBJ2-1|TRBV4-1|.|17|.
CASSQDSADHSYNEQFF
TGCGCCAGCAGCCAAGATAGCGCGGACCACTCCTACAATGAGCAGTTCTTC
>TRBJ2-3|TRBV7-3|many|16|TRBD2
CASSSTSGAMGDTQYF
TGTGCCAGCAGTTCTACTAGCGGGGCCATGGGAGATACGCAGTATTTT
>TRBJ2-1|TRBV24-1|many|15|TRBD2
CATSDPRGTHNEQFF
TGTGCCACCAGTGATCCGCGGGGGACCCACAATGAGCAGTTCTTC
>TRBJ2-1|TRBV20-1|few|13|TRBD2
CSAKASGYHEQFF
TGCAGTGCCAAAGCTAGCGGGTACCATGAGCAGTTCTTC
>TRBJ2-4|TRBV27|many|14|TRBD1
CASSSPDRGNIQYF
TGTGCCAGCAGTTCCCCGGACAGGGGAAACATTCAGTACTTC
>TRBJ1-1|TRBV7-3|few|13|.
CASSQGPKTEAFF
TGTGCCAGCAGCCAGGGGCCCAAGACTGAAGCTTTCTTT
>TRBJ1-2|TRBV12-3/TRBV12-4|many|13|.
CASSLSGYYGYTF
TGTGCCAGCAGTTTATCAGGGTACTATGGCTACACCTTC
>TRBJ1-1|TRBV2|few|14|TRBD1
CASSRTGGHTEAFF
TGTGCCAGCAGCAGGACAGGGGGCCACACTGAAGCTTTCTTT
>TRBJ1-5|TRBV5-1|few|15|.
CASSLGTDSNQPQHF
TGCGCCAGCAGCTTGGGTACGGATAGCAATCAGCCCCAGCATTTT
>TRBJ2-1|TRBV20-1|.|12|TRBD2
CSAGTSYNEQFF
TGCAGTGCTGGGACTAGCTACAATGAGCAGTTCTTC
>TRBJ2-1|TRBV19|many|16|TRBD1
CASSTPVGQGIYEQFF
TGTGCCAGTAGTACCCCCGTGGGACAGGGAATCTATGAGCAGTTCTTC
>TRBJ2-1|TRBV9|.|15|TRBD2
CASSVGLAEYNEQFF
TGTGCCAGCAGCGTAGGTCTAGCGGAATACAATGAGCAGTTCTTC
>TRBJ1-5|TRBV20-1|few|15|.
CSARDDTGAGQPQHF
TGCAGTGCTAGAGATGATACAGGTGCGGGTCAGCCCCAGCATTTT
>TRBJ2-1|TRBV30|.|13|.
CAWSSYRSNEQFF
TGTGCCTGGAGTTCCTACCGTAGCAATGAGCAGTTCTTC
>TRBJ1-1|TRBV20-1|.|14|.
CSATATGLNTEAFF
TGCAGTGCTACCGCAACAGGGTTGAACACTGAAGCTTTCTTT
>TRBJ2-3|TRBV25-1|few|13|TRBD2
CASRREGTDTQYF
TGTGCCAGCAGACGGGAGGGCACAGATACGCAGTATTTT
>TRBJ1-1|TRBV6-1|.|15|TRBD1
CASSKTQGRNTEAFF
TGTGCCAGCAGCAAAACACAGGGGAGGAACACTGAAGCTTTCTTT
>TRBJ2-5|TRBV27|many|15|TRBD1
CASSLNGDSQETQYF
TGTGCCAGCAGCCTTAACGGGGACAGTCAAGAGACCCAGTACTTC
>TRBJ1-1|TRBV27|many|14|.
CASNPGDRPTEAFF
TGTGCCAGCAACCCCGGGGACCGGCCCACTGAAGCTTTCTTT
>TRBJ2-2|TRBV29-1|many|17|.
CSVEDVWDGRNTGELFF
TGCAGCGTTGAAGATGTTTGGGACGGGAGGAACACCGGGGAGCTGTTTTTT
>TRBJ2-7|TRBV28|many|12|.
CASSQSPYEQYF
TGTGCCAGCAGTCAATCCCCTTACGAGCAGTACTTC
>TRBJ1-5|TRBV20-1|many|14|TRBD1
CSAFTGTGNQPQHF
TGCAGTGCTTTTACCGGGACAGGCAATCAGCCCCAGCATTTT
>TRBJ2-5|TRBV6-4|.|17|TRBD2
CASSDSQLAGKKETQYF
TGTGCCAGCAGTGACTCCCAACTAGCGGGAAAAAAGGAGACCCAGTACTTC
>TRBJ1-1|TRBV19|.|15|.
CASSKITGASTEAFF
TGTGCCAGTAGTAAAATAACAGGCGCGAGCACTGAAGCTTTCTTT
>TRBJ2-5|TRBV20-1|.|14|TRBD2
CSARAREPRETQYF
TGCAGTGCTAGAGCGCGGGAGCCAAGAGAGACCCAGTACTTC
>TRBJ2-1|TRBV4-3|few|18|TRBD2
CASSQEPRGRSSYNEQFF
TGCGCCAGCAGCCAAGAACCGCGGGGGAGGAGCTCCTACAATGAGCAGTTCTTC
>TRBJ1-5|TRBV6-5|many|14|.
CASRRDGSNQPQHF
TGTGCCAGCAGGAGGGACGGCTCTAATCAGCCCCAGCATTTT
>TRBJ1-1|TRBV6-1|many|13|.
CASHGHLYTEAFF
TGTGCCAGCCACGGACACCTATACACTGAAGCTTTCTTT
>TRBJ2-1|TRBV28|few|18|.
CASSPNVLSGSSYNEQFF
TGTGCCAGCAGTCCAAACGTACTCAGCGGGTCTTCCTACAATGAGCAGTTCTTC
>TRBJ2-3|TRBV2|few|14|.
CASTIATNSDTQYF
TGTGCCAGCACCATCGCGACTAATTCAGATACGCAGTATTTT
>TRBJ1-5|TRBV19|.|13|.
CATQNIGNQPQHF
TGTGCCACTCAAAATATCGGGAATCAGCCCCAGCATTTT